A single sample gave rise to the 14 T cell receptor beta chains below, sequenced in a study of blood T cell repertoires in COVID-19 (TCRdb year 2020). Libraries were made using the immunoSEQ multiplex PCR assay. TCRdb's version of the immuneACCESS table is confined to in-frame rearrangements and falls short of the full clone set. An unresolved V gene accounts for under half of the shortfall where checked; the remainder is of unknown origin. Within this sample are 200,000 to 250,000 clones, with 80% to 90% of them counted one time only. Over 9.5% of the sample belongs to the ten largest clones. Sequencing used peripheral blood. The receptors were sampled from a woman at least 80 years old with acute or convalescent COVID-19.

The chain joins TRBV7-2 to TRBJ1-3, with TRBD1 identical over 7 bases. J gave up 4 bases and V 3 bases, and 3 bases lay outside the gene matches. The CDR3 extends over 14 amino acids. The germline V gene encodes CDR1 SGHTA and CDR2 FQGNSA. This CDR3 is CASSFRGGGNTIYF. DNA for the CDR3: TGTGCCAGCAGCTTCAGAGGGGGCGGAAACACCATATATTTT.

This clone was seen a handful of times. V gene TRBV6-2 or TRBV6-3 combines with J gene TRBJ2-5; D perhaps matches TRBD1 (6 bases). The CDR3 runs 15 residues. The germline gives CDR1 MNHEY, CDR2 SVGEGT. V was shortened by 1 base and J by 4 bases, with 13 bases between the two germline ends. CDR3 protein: CASSYFGQTPETQYF. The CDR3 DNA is TGTGCCAGCAGTTACTTTGGACAGACCCCAGAGACCCAGTACTTC.

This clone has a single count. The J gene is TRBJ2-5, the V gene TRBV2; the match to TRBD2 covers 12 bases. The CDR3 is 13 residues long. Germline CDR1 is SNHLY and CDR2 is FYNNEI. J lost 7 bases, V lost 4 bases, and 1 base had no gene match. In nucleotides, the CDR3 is TGTGCCAGCAGTGGACTAGCGGGAGTGACCCAGTACTTC. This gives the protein CASSGLAGVTQYF.

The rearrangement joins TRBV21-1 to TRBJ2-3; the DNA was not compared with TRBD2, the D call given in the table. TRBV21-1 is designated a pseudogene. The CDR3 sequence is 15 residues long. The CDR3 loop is CASSGASTSPDTQYF. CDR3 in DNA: TGTGCCAGCAGCGGAGCTAGCACCTCCCCAGATACGCAGTATTTT.

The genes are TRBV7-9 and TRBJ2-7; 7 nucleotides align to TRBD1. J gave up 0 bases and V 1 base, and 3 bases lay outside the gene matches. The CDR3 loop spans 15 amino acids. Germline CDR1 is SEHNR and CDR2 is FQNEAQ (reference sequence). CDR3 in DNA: TGTGCCAGCAGCTTAGTGTCAGGGGGCTCCTACGAGCAGTACTTC. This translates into CASSLVSGGSYEQYF.

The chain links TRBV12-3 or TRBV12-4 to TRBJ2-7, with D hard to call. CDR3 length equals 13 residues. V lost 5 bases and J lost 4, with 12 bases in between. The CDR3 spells CASSLDSRYEQYF. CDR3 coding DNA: TGTGCCAGCAGTCTTGACTCCCGATACGAGCAGTACTTC.

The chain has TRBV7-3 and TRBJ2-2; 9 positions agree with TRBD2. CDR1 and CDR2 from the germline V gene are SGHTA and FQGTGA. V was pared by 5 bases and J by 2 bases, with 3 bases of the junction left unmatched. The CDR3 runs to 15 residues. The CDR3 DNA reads TGTGCCAGCAGCCGCGGGGGGGCCAACACCGGGGAGCTGTTTTTT. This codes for CASSRGGANTGELFF.

The CDR3 DNA reads as TGTGCCAGCAGCTACGGGACTAGCGGGGCACAAGAGACCCAGTACTTC. This sequence encodes CASSYGTSGAQETQYF. V usage is TRBV5-8 and J usage is TRBJ2-5; TRBD2 matches at 13 bases. Germline CDR1 reads SGHTS; CDR2 reads YDEGEE. This CDR3 spans 16 amino acids. The V segment lost 3 bases and the J segment 2 bases; nucleotides outside the gene matches: 4.

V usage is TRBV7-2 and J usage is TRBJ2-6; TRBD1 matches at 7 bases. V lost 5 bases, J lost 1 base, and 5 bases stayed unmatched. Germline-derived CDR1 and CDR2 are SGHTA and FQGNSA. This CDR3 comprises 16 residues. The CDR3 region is CASSENRGSGANVLTF. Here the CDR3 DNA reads TGTGCCAGCAGCGAGAACAGGGGATCTGGGGCCAACGTCCTGACTTTC.

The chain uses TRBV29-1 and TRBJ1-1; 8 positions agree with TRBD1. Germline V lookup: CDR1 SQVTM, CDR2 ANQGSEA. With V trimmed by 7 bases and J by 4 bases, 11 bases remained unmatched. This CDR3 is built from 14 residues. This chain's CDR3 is CSGRQGSGVTEAFF. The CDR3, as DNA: TGCAGCGGGCGACAGGGGTCCGGGGTCACTGAAGCTTTCTTT. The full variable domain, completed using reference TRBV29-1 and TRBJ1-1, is SAVISQKPSRDICQRGTSLTIQCQVDSQVTMMFWYRQQPGQSLTLIATANQGSEATYESGFVIDKFPISRPNLTFSTLTVSNMSPEDSSIYLCSGRQGSGVTEAFFGQGTRLTVV.

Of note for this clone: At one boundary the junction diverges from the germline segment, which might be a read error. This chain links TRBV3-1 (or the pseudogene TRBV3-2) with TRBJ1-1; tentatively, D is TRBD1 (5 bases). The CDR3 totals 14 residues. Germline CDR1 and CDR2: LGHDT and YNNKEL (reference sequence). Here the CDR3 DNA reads TGTACCAGCAGCCCCCGCTGGGGGGAAACTGAAGCTTTCTTT. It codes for CTSSPRWGETEAFF.

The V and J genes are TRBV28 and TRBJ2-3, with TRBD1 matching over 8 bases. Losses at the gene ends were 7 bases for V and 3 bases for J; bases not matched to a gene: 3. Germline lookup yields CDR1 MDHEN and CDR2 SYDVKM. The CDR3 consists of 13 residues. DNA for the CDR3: TGTGCCAGCACGACAGGGGTAACAGATACGCAGTATTTT. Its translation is CASTTGVTDTQYF.

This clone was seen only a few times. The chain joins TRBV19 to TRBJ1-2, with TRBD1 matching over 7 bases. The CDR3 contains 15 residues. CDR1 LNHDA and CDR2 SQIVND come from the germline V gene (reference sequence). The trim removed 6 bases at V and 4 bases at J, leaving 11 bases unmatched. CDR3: CASSEPGQPLYGYTF. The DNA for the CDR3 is TGTGCCAGTAGCGAACCGGGACAGCCACTCTATGGCTACACCTTC. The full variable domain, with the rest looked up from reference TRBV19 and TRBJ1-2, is DGGITQSPKYLFRKEGQNVTLSCEQNLNHDAMYWYRQDPGQGLRLIYYSQIVNDFQKGDIAEGYSVSREKKESFPLTVTSAQKNPTAFYLCASSEPGQPLYGYTFGSGTRLTVV.

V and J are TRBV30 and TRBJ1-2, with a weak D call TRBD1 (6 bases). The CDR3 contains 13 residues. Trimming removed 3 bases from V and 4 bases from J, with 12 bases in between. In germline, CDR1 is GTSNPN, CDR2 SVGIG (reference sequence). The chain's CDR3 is CAWRAGAGYGYTF. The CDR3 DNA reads TGTGCCTGGAGGGCAGGGGCGGGCTATGGCTACACCTTC.